This T cell receptor beta chain was obtained from a study of blood T cells in healthy people across ages. Turning to the study itself: Template switching recovered approximately one barcoded beta molecule for every two T cells. Study-wide results and caveats: When one million T cells were used, diversity estimates were thought to be underestimates.

A J-beta primer mix and a sample-barcoded 5' primer were used in a second PCR of roughly 6 to 12 cycles. Researchers report that a template-switch adaptor with 12 random nucleotides tagged each cDNA molecule. Every individual sample yielded 2.5 million or more paired-end reads (each containing CDR3). Via MiXCR, TCRdb re-called the 5' RACE reads, giving one row per CDR3 protein. Seen here are around 1,900,000 distinct CDR3 sequences, about two fifths observed once, and the top ten hold approximately 22%. The V gene's germline CDR1 is MNHEY and CDR2 SVGEGT. This CDR3 is built from 13 residues. This clonotype was seen a single time. Its antigen remains unknown. Given a much more abundant clone one base away, this may be a read error.

The chain uses TRBV6-2 or TRBV6-3 and TRBJ2-4; 7 bases align to TRBD2. The J call may be mistaken, given a closer DNA end match to TRBJ2-7. The sequence was collected from a human donor in good health. The specimen sequenced was blood. DNA of the CDR3: TGTGCCAGCAGGTCGGGACTACTTTACGAGCAGTACTTC. Its translation is CASRSGLLYEQYF.